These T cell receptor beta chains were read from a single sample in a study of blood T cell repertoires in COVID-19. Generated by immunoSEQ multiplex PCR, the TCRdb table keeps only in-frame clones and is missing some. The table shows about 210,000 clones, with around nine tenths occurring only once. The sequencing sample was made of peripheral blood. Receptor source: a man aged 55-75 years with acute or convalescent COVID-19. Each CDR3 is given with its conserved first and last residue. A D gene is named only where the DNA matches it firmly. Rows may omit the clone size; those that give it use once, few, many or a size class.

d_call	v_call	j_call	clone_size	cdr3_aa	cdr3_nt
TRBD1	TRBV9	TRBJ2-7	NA	CASSVGTDPYEQYF	TGTGCCAGCAGCGTTGGGACAGACCCCTACGAGCAGTACTTC
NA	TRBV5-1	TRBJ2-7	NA	CASSVTGEQYF	TGCGCCAGCAGCGTAACTGGCGAGCAGTACTTC
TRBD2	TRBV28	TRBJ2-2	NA	CASRMGLGTGELFF	TGTGCCAGCAGAATGGGACTAGGGACCGGGGAGCTGTTTTTT
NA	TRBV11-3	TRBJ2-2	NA	CASSLEIGGPGTGELFF	TGTGCCAGCAGCTTAGAGATTGGTGGGCCGGGGACCGGGGAGCTGTTTTTT
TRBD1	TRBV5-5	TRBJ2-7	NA	CASSFQGAPYEQYF	TGTGCCAGCAGCTTCCAGGGGGCGCCCTACGAGCAGTACTTC
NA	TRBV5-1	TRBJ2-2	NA	CASSSQGSTNTGELFF	TGCGCCAGCAGCTCTCAGGGTTCCACGAACACCGGGGAGCTGTTTTTT
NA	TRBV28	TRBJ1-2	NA	CASSFGGPSGYGYTF	TGTGCCAGCAGTTTTGGAGGGCCTTCGGGCTATGGCTACACCTTC
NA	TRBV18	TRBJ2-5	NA	CASSAVTRVYQETQYF	TGTGCCAGCTCAGCAGTGACCAGGGTTTACCAAGAGACCCAGTACTTC
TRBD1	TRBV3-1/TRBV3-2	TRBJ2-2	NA	CASQGTAHTGELFF	TGTGCCAGCCAAGGGACAGCGCACACCGGGGAGCTGTTTTTT
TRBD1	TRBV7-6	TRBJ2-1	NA	CASSLVQGANSEQFF	TGTGCCAGCAGCTTAGTGCAGGGGGCGAACAGTGAGCAGTTCTTC
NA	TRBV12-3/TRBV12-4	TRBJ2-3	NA	CASSLDSTDTQYF	TGTGCCAGCAGTTTGGACTCGACAGATACGCAGTATTTT
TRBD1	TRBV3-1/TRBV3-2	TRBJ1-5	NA	CASSRRQGGQPQHF	TGTGCCAGCAGTAGACGACAGGGGGGTCAGCCCCAGCATTTT
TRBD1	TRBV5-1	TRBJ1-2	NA	CASSSGQGSGGYTF	TGCGCCAGCAGCTCGGGACAGGGAAGTGGCGGCTACACCTTC
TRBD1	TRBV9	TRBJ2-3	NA	CASRKTGGLTDTQYF	TGTGCCAGCAGAAAGACAGGGGGCCTGACAGATACGCAGTATTTT
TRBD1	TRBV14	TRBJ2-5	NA	CASSPKDRVGETQYF	TGTGCCAGCAGCCCCAAGGACAGGGTAGGCGAGACCCAGTACTTC
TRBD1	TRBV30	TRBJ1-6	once	CAARRDRNSPLHF	TGTGCCGCTCGTCGGGACAGAAATTCACCCCTCCACTTT
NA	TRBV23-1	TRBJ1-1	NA	CAIGRGGNTEAFF	TGCGCCATCGGGAGGGGCGGGAACACTGAAGCTTTCTTT
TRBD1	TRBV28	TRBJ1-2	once	CASRDLPGQLYGYTF	TGTGCCAGCAGAGACCTACCGGGACAGCTCTATGGCTACACCTTC
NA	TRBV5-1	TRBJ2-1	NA	CASSLGQGASGGPDNEQFF	TGCGCCAGCAGCTTGGGACAGGGGGCTAGCGGGGGACCCGACAATGAGCAGTTCTTC
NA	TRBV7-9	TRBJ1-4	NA	CASSYTRQATNEKLFF	TGTGCCAGCAGCTACACCCGACAGGCAACTAATGAAAAACTGTTTTTT